These 24 T cell receptor beta chains were sequenced from one sample in a study of cytomegalovirus exposure and HLA in healthy donors. TCRdb keeps only in-frame clones here, not all; method: immunoSEQ multiplex PCR. The table lists hundreds of thousands of clones, roughly 88% of them singletons. The sample taken for sequencing was PBMCs. The receptors were gathered from a woman younger than 30 in good health and CMV-seronegative.

The rearrangement uses TRBV2 and TRBJ2-1, with a tentative D call TRBD2 (5 bases). CDR3 length equals 14 residues. Trimming removed 0 bases from V and 7 bases from J, with 10 bases in between. Germline CDR1 is SNHLY and CDR2 is FYNNEI. CDR3 loop: CASSEATTGNEQFF. The CDR3 DNA reads as TGTGCCAGCAGTGAAGCAACCACGGGGAATGAGCAGTTCTTC.

This clone was seen a handful of times. This chain joins TRBV15 and TRBJ1-6; D unresolved. CDR1 is LNHNV, CDR2 YYDKDF, per germline (reference sequence). The CDR3 runs 17 residues. Trimming stripped 0 bases from V and 0 bases from J, with 9 bases between. CDR3 nucleotide sequence: TGTGCCACCAGCAGAGATGTGGGGAGCTCCTATAATTCACCCCTCCACTTT. Its protein is CATSRDVGSSYNSPLHF.

V gene TRBV4-3 combines with J gene TRBJ2-1; 7 nucleotides match TRBD1. Unmatched junction bases numbered 11, after V lost 4 bases and J lost 8 bases. Germline V gene sequence: CDR1 LGHNA, CDR2 YSLEER. This CDR3 has 15 amino acids. CDR3 protein: CASSPPATGFHEQFF. For the CDR3, the DNA is TGCGCCAGCAGCCCCCCCGCGACAGGGTTCCATGAGCAGTTCTTC.

J is TRBJ1-5 and V is TRBV7-2; 7 bases are shared with TRBD1. With 5 bases clipped from V and 10 bases from J, the junction kept 20 bases outside the gene matches. Per the germline V gene, CDR1 is SGHTA and CDR2 is FQGNSA. The CDR3 consists of 17 residues. The DNA of the CDR3 is TGTGCCAGCAGCCATATAGACCTCAGGGGGTGGGATAGTCCCCAGCATTTT. Translating gives CASSHIDLRGWDSPQHF.

This chain joins TRBV29-1 and TRBJ2-5; weak D call: TRBD2 (5 bases). The CDR3 runs to 14 residues. In germline, CDR1 is SQVTM, CDR2 ANQGSEA. V gave up 0 bases and J gave up 2 bases, with 10 bases separating them. The CDR3 loop reads CSVEDFPGQETQYF. Written as DNA, the CDR3 is TGCAGCGTTGAAGATTTTCCGGGACAAGAGACCCAGTACTTC.

The rearrangement uses TRBV6-6 and TRBJ1-1; TRBD1 agrees at 8 bases. The CDR3 is 14 amino acids. Trimming at V came to 4 bases and at J to 3 bases, leaving 4 bases not matched to a gene. In germline, CDR1 is MNHNY, CDR2 SVGAGI (reference sequence). The CDR3 protein is CASSFRGLDTEAFF. The CDR3 nucleotides read TGTGCCAGCAGTTTCAGGGGGCTGGACACTGAAGCTTTCTTT.

The chain links TRBV27 to TRBJ2-4; 7 nucleotides agree with TRBD1. Germline lookup yields CDR1 MNHEY and CDR2 SMNVEV (reference sequence). V lost 5 bases to trimming and J lost 3 bases; unmatched junction nucleotides: 7. The CDR3 is 15 residues long. The CDR3 region has the DNA TGTGCCAGCAGTCGACAGGGCTTGGACAAAAACATTCAGTACTTC. This encodes CASSRQGLDKNIQYF.

This chain links TRBV6-5 with TRBJ2-3, with unresolved D. Trimming took 2 bases from V and 6 from J, leaving 9 bases between them. Per germline, CDR1 MNHEY and CDR2 SVGAGI. The CDR3 loop spans 13 amino acids. CDR3 nucleotides: TGTGCCAGCAGTTACGCCGAAGCGGATACGCAGTATTTT. As protein: CASSYAEADTQYF.

A few counts support this clone. The rearrangement joins TRBV4-1 to TRBJ2-5; D remains ambiguous. The germline CDR1 and CDR2 sequences are MGHRA and YSYEKL. The CDR3 runs 15 residues. V lost 7 bases to trimming and J lost 6 bases, with 21 bases between them. CDR3 nucleotides: TGCGCCAGCACCTCAGAAGTCCTGCCCCAGAAGACCCAGTACTTC. It codes for CASTSEVLPQKTQYF.

CDR3 sequence: CASRKAGVSYNEQFF. The CDR3, as DNA: TGTGCCAGCAGAAAAGCGGGAGTCTCCTACAATGAGCAGTTCTTC. This chain connects TRBV11-2 to TRBJ2-1, with TRBD2 identical over 8 bases. This CDR3 is 15 amino acids long. Germline values: CDR1 SGHAT, CDR2 FQNNGV. The J segment lost 0 bases and the V segment lost 6 bases, leaving 4 bases of the junction unmatched.

V and J are TRBV5-6 and TRBJ2-7, with TRBD1 matching 7 bases. The V gene end was trimmed by 2 bases and the J gene end by 1 base; junction bases not matched to a gene: 0. The length of the CDR3 is 13 residues. CDR1 and CDR2 (germline): SGHDT, YYEEEE. This CDR3 reads CASSLQGSYEQYF. The CDR3 DNA sequence: TGTGCCAGCAGCTTACAGGGGTCCTACGAGCAGTACTTC. Based on the CDR3 plus reference TRBV5-6 and TRBJ2-7, the full variable domain is DAGVTQSPTHLIKTRGQQVTLRCSPKSGHDTVSWYQQALGQGPQFIFQYYEEEERQRGNFPDRFSGHQFPNYSSELNVNALLLGDSALYLCASSLQGSYEQYFGPGTRLTVT.

The chain recombines TRBV2 with TRBJ1-5; D is uncertain. Germline V gene lookup returns CDR1 SNHLY and CDR2 FYNNEI. V was clipped by 8 bases and J by 1 base, with 12 bases between them. This CDR3 has 14 residues. CDR3 nucleotide sequence: TGTGCCAGCTCCAGTCCCCTCAGCAATCAGCCCCAGCATTTT. Its protein product is CASSSPLSNQPQHF.

The V gene is TRBV5-1, the J gene TRBJ1-1, with D possibly being TRBD1 (5 bases). The CDR3 is 14 residues long. V was trimmed by 2 bases and J by 0 bases, leaving 8 bases between them. CDR1 is SGHRS and CDR2 is YFSETQ in the germline V gene. CDR3 in DNA: TGCGCCAGCAGCTTCGACAGAGTGAACACTGAAGCTTTCTTT. This sequence encodes CASSFDRVNTEAFF.

This sequence joins TRBV25-1 and TRBJ1-3; 7 bases are a match to TRBD1. V lost 4 bases to trimming and J lost 0 bases; unmatched junction nucleotides: 0. The CDR3 sequence is 14 residues long. Germline lookup yields CDR1 MGHDK and CDR2 SYGVNS. CDR3 loop: CASSGQGSGNTIYF. The CDR3 DNA follows: TGTGCCAGCAGTGGACAGGGCTCTGGAAACACCATATATTTT.

The CDR3 DNA follows: TGTGCCAGCAGTCACACCCACACTGAAGCTTTCTTT. Amino acids: CASSHTHTEAFF. This rearrangement joins TRBV28 to TRBJ1-1; D is ambiguous. This CDR3 spans 12 amino acids. V gave up 5 bases and J gave up 3 bases, with 7 bases separating them. Germline assignment: CDR1 MDHEN and CDR2 SYDVKM.

J is TRBJ2-5 and V is TRBV2, with a tentative D call TRBD2 (5 bases). V gave up 7 bases and J gave up 5 bases, with 8 bases separating them. The germline CDR1 and CDR2 sequences are SNHLY and FYNNEI. The CDR3 runs to 11 residues. CDR3: CASTGVETQYF. Written as DNA, the CDR3 is TGTGCCAGCACCGGGGTGGAGACCCAGTACTTC.

The count of this clone is one. Compared with germline, one end of the junction differs, possibly owing to a read error. The V and J genes are TRBV7-8 and TRBJ2-2, with D possibly matching TRBD2 (6 bases). The V gene's germline CDR1 is SGHVS and CDR2 FQNEAQ. This CDR3 is 14 amino acids long. The CDR3 coding sequence is TGTGCCAGCAGTTTAGGTGGGGGGACCGGGGAGCTGTTTTTT. It yields the protein CASSLGGGTGELFF.

The table lists this clone with a count of one. The J gene is TRBJ1-5, the V gene TRBV21-1. TRBV21-1 is labeled a pseudogene. The CDR3 has 18 amino acids. The chain's CDR3 is CASSKYGFGSPKWQPQHF. The CDR3 nucleotides read TGTGCCAGCAGCAAATACGGGTTTGGGTCTCCCAAGTGGCAGCCCCAGCATTTT.

The CDR3 bases are TGTGCCAGAAGACGTCGTAGCTGGGACAGGGATCAGCCCCAGCATTTT. This sequence encodes CARRRRSWDRDQPQHF. The genes are TRBV5-3 and TRBJ1-5, with 9 positions matching TRBD1. TRBV5-3 is given ORF status, its function remaining uncertain. V trimming: 5 bases; J trimming: 5 bases; junction bases outside the gene matches: 11. The CDR3 is 16 residues long.

The V and J genes are TRBV6-5 and TRBJ1-5; D is ambiguous. CDR3 size: 13 residues. Trimming left V 0 bases short and J 6 bases short, with 6 bases between. CDR1 and CDR2 from the germline V gene are MNHEY and SVGAGI. The CDR3 DNA reads as TGTGCCAGCAGTTACTCCTTCTCTCAGCCCCAGCATTTT. It specifies CASSYSFSQPQHF.

This chain connects TRBV5-4 to TRBJ2-3, with TRBD2 matching over 10 bases. There are 17 residues in the CDR3. V was clipped by 4 bases and J by 0 bases; unmatched bases: 8. Germline loops: CDR1 SGHNT, CDR2 YYREEE (reference sequence). CDR3 protein: CASSAGLAYPSTDTQYF. The CDR3 DNA reads as TGTGCCAGCAGCGCGGGACTAGCGTACCCTAGCACAGATACGCAGTATTTT.

The rearrangement uses TRBV27 and TRBJ2-2; tentatively, D is TRBD2 (5 bases). V gave up 2 bases and J gave up 9 bases, with 13 bases separating them. CDR1 MNHEY and CDR2 SMNVEV come from the germline V gene (reference sequence). The CDR3 has 14 residues. As DNA, the CDR3 is TGTGCCAGCAGTTTAGAGGGTTTGAATAGGGAGCTGTTTTTT. Encoded protein: CASSLEGLNRELFF.

J is TRBJ2-2 and V is TRBV11-2; 7 bases map to TRBD2. The CDR3 extends over 16 amino acids. In germline, CDR1 is SGHAT, CDR2 FQNNGV. V was clipped by 4 bases and J by 1 base; unmatched bases: 6. CDR3 coding DNA: TGTGCCAGCAGCTCCCGGGAGGTCGTGAACACCGGGGAGCTGTTTTTT. Translation gives CASSSREVVNTGELFF.

The chain is built from TRBV5-1 and TRBJ2-3; tentatively, D is TRBD1 (6 bases). The V gene lost 4 bases and the J gene lost 0 bases, with 9 bases spanning the gap. The CDR3 runs 14 residues. Per the germline V gene, CDR1 is SGHRS and CDR2 is YFSETQ. The CDR3 here is CASSRDTSTDTQYF. CDR3 DNA sequence: TGCGCCAGCAGCAGGGACACCAGCACAGATACGCAGTATTTT.